The 3 T cell receptor beta chains below were found in one sample sequenced in a study of T cell repertoires in cytomegalovirus infection. Via MiXCR, TCRdb re-called the reads, giving one row per CDR3 protein. This table has about 740,000 distinct CDR3 sequences, 35% to 45% appearing once. The specimen was PBMCs. The receptors stem from a human donor in good health (CMV status not recorded). Some clones in this sample may be carry-over from other donors' samples.

The chain couples TRBV27 to TRBJ1-2; 9 bases fit TRBD1. Germline CDR1 MNHEY, CDR2 SMNVEV (reference sequence). CDR3 length equals 14 residues. Trimming cost V 6 bases and J 8 bases; bases outside gene matches: 10. The CDR3 loop reads CASRGTGTSEGYTF. The CDR3 DNA sequence: TGTGCCAGCAGGGGGACAGGGACCTCGGAGGGCTACACCTTC.

This clonotype was observed many times. The rearrangement uses TRBV20-1 and TRBJ1-5; possibly TRBD1 for D (6 bases). V lost 0 bases, J lost 4 bases, and 16 bases lay in between. The CDR3 consists of 16 residues. Germline V lookup: CDR1 DFQATT, CDR2 SNEGSKA (reference sequence). The CDR3 loop reads CSARDHQRGANQPQHF. In nucleotides, the CDR3 is TGCAGTGCTAGAGATCATCAGCGGGGGGCAAATCAGCCCCAGCATTTT.

The chain couples TRBV6-8 to TRBJ1-1; D possibly corresponds to TRBD1 (5 bases). The CDR3 sequence is 13 residues long. V dropped 6 bases and J dropped 5 bases, with 13 bases sitting between them. Germline lookup yields CDR1 MNHGY and CDR2 SAAAGT. CDR3 in DNA: TGTGCCAGCAGGTCAGCAGGGAGAACTGAAGCTTTCTTT. Translating gives CASRSAGRTEAFF.